The T cell receptor (beta chain) under discussion was sequenced for a study of cytomegalovirus exposure and HLA in healthy donors. This clone was picked up one time. 60 Vbeta and 13 Jbeta primers were used in PCR. The method was immunoSEQ multiplex PCR; TCRdb's version includes in-frame clones alone and lacks a portion of them. Among 150,000 to 200,000 clones listed, more than 75% were seen once. Material for sequencing was PBMCs. This sequence was found in a girl between 5 and 17 years old in good health and CMV-seropositive.

Here the CDR3 reads CASSPPPTGREQYF. The DNA for the CDR3 is TGTGCCAGCAGTCCACCACCGACAGGGCGGGAGCAGTACTTC. The chain joins TRBV28 to TRBJ2-7; 7 nucleotides match TRBD1. CDR1 is MDHEN, CDR2 SYDVKM, per germline. The V gene end was trimmed by 5 bases and the J gene end by 7 bases; junction bases not matched to a gene: 11. This CDR3 has 14 amino acids.